This TCR beta chain came from a study of OX40 agonist ivuxolimab in advanced cancers. Per the germline V gene, CDR1 is MNHNS and CDR2 is SASEGT. J gave up 5 bases and V 4 bases, and 11 bases lay outside the gene matches. There are 15 residues in the CDR3. Here immunoSEQ multiplex PCR was the method, and the copy in TCRdb shows in-frame clones only, minus some. The table includes tens of thousands of clones, about 88% detected once. The sequencing here drew on CD4+ or CD8+ T cells sorted from blood, taken in a trial of the OX40 agonist ivuxolimab. The receptor comes from an adult with an advanced solid tumor such as melanoma, head and neck, liver or kidney cancer. V and J are TRBV6-1 and TRBJ2-7; 7 bases line up with TRBD1. The CDR3 DNA follows: TGTGCCAGCAGTGTACCTTTGGGACAGCTCGACGAGCAGTACTTC. It specifies CASSVPLGQLDEQYF.